These T cell receptor beta chains were read from a single sample in a study of T-cell reconstitution after alpha-beta-depleted transplantation in children. TCRdb re-called the PCR reads with MiXCR, one entry per CDR3 protein. The table lists 400,000 to 500,000 distinct CDR3 sequences, 11% of them singletons. Specimen: PBMCs from the stem cell graft donor, collected from the stem cell graft. These receptors originate from a human donor who donated a stem cell graft to a child with acute myeloid leukemia. Each CDR3 is given without its conserved first and last residue.

v_gene: TRBV3-1
j_gene: TRBJ2-4
CDR3aa: ASSQEGTGIAKNIQY

v_gene: TRBV9
j_gene: TRBJ1-1
CDR3aa: ASSVWGEMNTEAF

v_gene: TRBV7-9
j_gene: TRBJ1-2
CDR3aa: ASSPSDRGLASYGYT

v_gene: TRBV10-3
j_gene: TRBJ1-1
CDR3aa: AISESQGQGNTEAF

v_gene: TRBV3-1
j_gene: TRBJ1-1
CDR3aa: ASSQVDRGSAAF

v_gene: TRBV10-2
j_gene: TRBJ1-5
CDR3aa: ASSITGREPQH

v_gene: TRBV5-1
j_gene: TRBJ2-6
CDR3aa: ASSFLTGASSGANVLT

v_gene: TRBV7-8
j_gene: TRBJ2-3
CDR3aa: ASSSGLYTDTQY

v_gene: TRBV4-3
j_gene: TRBJ2-1
CDR3aa: ASSQGTSGSPSFAEQF

v_gene: TRBV7-8
j_gene: TRBJ2-3
CDR3aa: ASSLVPPRRPGDTQY

v_gene: TRBV12-3/TRBV12-4
j_gene: TRBJ1-5
CDR3aa: ASSQPGGHQPQH

v_gene: TRBV11-2
j_gene: TRBJ2-3
CDR3aa: ASSLVRGGQGHTDTQY

v_gene: TRBV7-6
j_gene: TRBJ1-5
CDR3aa: ASSPKGFLQPQH

v_gene: TRBV7-2
j_gene: TRBJ2-2
CDR3aa: ASSLRLAGAGELF

v_gene: TRBV5-6
j_gene: TRBJ1-1
CDR3aa: ASTQGQGSMNTEAF

v_gene: TRBV29-1
j_gene: TRBJ2-5
CDR3aa: SVEETGAGETQY

v_gene: TRBV20-1
j_gene: TRBJ1-1
CDR3aa: SARGAQNTEAF

v_gene: TRBV5-6
j_gene: TRBJ2-5
CDR3aa: ASRGVFGGEGETQY

v_gene: TRBV9
j_gene: TRBJ2-1
CDR3aa: ASSAERGWSYNEQF

v_gene: TRBV10-3
j_gene: TRBJ1-2
CDR3aa: AISESGSLGYT

v_gene: TRBV5-1
j_gene: TRBJ2-1
CDR3aa: ASSLVSHNEQF

v_gene: TRBV29-1
j_gene: TRBJ2-2
CDR3aa: SARTGGTGELF

v_gene: TRBV29-1
j_gene: TRBJ1-2
CDR3aa: SVENGWGGYGYT

v_gene: TRBV6-2/TRBV6-3
j_gene: TRBJ1-1
CDR3aa: ASSYQHLTEAF

v_gene: TRBV15
j_gene: TRBJ2-1
CDR3aa: ATSRAGTSGGMGQF

v_gene: TRBV7-9
j_gene: TRBJ2-3
CDR3aa: ASSSEDRDTDTQY

v_gene: TRBV15
j_gene: TRBJ2-6
CDR3aa: ATSREREATSGANVLT

v_gene: TRBV6-2/TRBV6-3
j_gene: TRBJ2-7
CDR3aa: ASSYMERGEQY

v_gene: TRBV4-2
j_gene: TRBJ1-6
CDR3aa: ASSQEAQGYSPLH

v_gene: TRBV7-2
j_gene: TRBJ2-1
CDR3aa: ASSSQPGLAGEQF

v_gene: TRBV12-3/TRBV12-4
j_gene: TRBJ1-5
CDR3aa: ASSRDIGQPQH

v_gene: TRBV6-1
j_gene: TRBJ2-3
CDR3aa: ASRAGTSGTDTQY

v_gene: TRBV4-1
j_gene: TRBJ1-5
CDR3aa: ASTPAGGNQPQH

v_gene: TRBV18
j_gene: TRBJ1-1
CDR3aa: ASSPDRGREPEAF

v_gene: TRBV10-3
j_gene: TRBJ2-7
CDR3aa: AIRGTDEQY

v_gene: TRBV12-3/TRBV12-4
j_gene: TRBJ2-1
CDR3aa: ASSFTSGNFYNEQF

v_gene: TRBV6-2/TRBV6-3
j_gene: TRBJ2-2
CDR3aa: ASSYPGTGNTGELF

v_gene: TRBV10-3
j_gene: TRBJ2-1
CDR3aa: AISESLAGGGVNEQF

v_gene: TRBV4-1
j_gene: TRBJ1-5
CDR3aa: ASKVNPGGNQPQH

v_gene: TRBV30
j_gene: TRBJ2-2
CDR3aa: AWSGLDKHTGELF

v_gene: TRBV5-6
j_gene: TRBJ2-6
CDR3aa: ASSSLPGTGISGANVLT

v_gene: TRBV14
j_gene: TRBJ2-7
CDR3aa: ASSQLSMGDRRSYEQY

v_gene: TRBV7-9
j_gene: TRBJ2-4
CDR3aa: ASSFSGGDQTKNIQY

v_gene: TRBV5-1
j_gene: TRBJ2-1
CDR3aa: ASSGGRSFYNEQF

v_gene: TRBV7-3
j_gene: TRBJ2-5
CDR3aa: ASSYLGGLQETQY

v_gene: TRBV6-2/TRBV6-3
j_gene: TRBJ2-1
CDR3aa: ASSSQSSYNEQF

v_gene: TRBV7-9
j_gene: TRBJ1-1
CDR3aa: ASSSTVNTEAF

v_gene: TRBV7-8
j_gene: TRBJ2-7
CDR3aa: ASGRRPSYEQY

v_gene: TRBV7-8
j_gene: TRBJ2-3
CDR3aa: ASSLFRDSTDTQY

v_gene: TRBV29-1
j_gene: TRBJ1-2
CDR3aa: SGDGGGYGYT

v_gene: TRBV6-6
j_gene: TRBJ2-7
CDR3aa: ASSKGPFEQY

v_gene: TRBV12-3/TRBV12-4
j_gene: TRBJ2-4
CDR3aa: ASSMRLAKNIQY